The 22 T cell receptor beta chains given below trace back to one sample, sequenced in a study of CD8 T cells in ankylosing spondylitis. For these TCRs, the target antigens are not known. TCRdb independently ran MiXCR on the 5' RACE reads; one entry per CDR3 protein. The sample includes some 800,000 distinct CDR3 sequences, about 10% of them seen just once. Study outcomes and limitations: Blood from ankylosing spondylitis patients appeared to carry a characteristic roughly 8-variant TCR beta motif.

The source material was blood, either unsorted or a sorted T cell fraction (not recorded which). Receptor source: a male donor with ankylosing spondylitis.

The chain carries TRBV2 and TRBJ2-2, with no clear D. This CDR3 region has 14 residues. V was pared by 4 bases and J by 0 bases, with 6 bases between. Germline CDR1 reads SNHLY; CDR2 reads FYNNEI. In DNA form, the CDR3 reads TGTGCCAGCAGTGTAGTCGCGAACACCGGGGAGCTGTTTTTT. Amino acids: CASSVVANTGELFF.

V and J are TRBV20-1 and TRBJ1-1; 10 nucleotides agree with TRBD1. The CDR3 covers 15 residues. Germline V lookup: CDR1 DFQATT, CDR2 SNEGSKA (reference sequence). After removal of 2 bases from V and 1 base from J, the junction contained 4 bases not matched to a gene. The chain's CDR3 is CSARSGQGGNTEAFF. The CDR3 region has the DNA TGCAGTGCTAGATCCGGACAGGGGGGGAACACTGAAGCTTTCTTT.

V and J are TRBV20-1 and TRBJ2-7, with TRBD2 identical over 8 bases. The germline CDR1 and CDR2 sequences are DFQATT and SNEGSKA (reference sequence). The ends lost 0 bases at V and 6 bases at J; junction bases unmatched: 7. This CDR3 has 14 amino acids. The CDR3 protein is CSARDPGGPGEQYF. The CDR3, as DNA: TGCAGTGCTAGAGATCCGGGAGGGCCCGGCGAGCAGTACTTC.

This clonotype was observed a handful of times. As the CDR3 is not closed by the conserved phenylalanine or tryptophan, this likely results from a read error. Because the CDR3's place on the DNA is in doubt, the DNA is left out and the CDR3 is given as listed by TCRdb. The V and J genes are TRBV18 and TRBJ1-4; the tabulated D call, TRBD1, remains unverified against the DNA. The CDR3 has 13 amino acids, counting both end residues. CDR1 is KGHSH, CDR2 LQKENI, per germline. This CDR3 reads CASSPGTGGPLIL.

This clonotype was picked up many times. DNA of the CDR3: TGTGCCAGCAGCGTGGGGCAGGAAGGGGCCGGGGAGCTGTTTTTT. Amino acid sequence: CASSVGQEGAGELFF. V is TRBV28 and J is TRBJ2-2, with D tentatively TRBD1 (5 bases). V lost 6 bases to trimming and J lost 6 bases, with 17 bases between them. Germline V gene data show CDR1 as MDHEN and CDR2 as SYDVKM. The CDR3 extends over 15 amino acids.

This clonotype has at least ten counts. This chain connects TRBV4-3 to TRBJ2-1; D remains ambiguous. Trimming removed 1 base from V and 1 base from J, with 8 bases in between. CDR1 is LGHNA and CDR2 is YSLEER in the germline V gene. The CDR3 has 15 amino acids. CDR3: CASSQGPISYNEQFF. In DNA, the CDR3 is TGCGCCAGCAGCCAAGGGCCCATATCCTACAATGAGCAGTTCTTC.

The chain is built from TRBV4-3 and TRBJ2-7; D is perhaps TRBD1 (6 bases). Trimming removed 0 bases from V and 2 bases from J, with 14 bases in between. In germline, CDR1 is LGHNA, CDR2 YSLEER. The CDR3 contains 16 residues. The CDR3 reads CASSQDWTAPTYEQYF. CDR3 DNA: TGCGCCAGCAGCCAAGATTGGACAGCCCCAACCTACGAGCAGTACTTC.

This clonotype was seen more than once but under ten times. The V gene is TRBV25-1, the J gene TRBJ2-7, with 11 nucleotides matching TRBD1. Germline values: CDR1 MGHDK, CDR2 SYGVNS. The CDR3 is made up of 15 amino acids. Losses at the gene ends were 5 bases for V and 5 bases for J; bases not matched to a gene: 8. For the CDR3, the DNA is TGTGCCAGCAGTAATAGGACAGGGGGCAGGAACGAGCAGTACTTC. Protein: CASSNRTGGRNEQYF.

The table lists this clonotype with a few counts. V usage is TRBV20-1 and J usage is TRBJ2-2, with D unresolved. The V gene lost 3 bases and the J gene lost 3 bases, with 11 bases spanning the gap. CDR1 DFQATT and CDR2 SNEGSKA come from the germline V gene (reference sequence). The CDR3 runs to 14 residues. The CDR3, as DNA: TGCAGTGCTAGTATTCGGGTCGACACCGGGGAGCTGTTTTTT. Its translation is CSASIRVDTGELFF.

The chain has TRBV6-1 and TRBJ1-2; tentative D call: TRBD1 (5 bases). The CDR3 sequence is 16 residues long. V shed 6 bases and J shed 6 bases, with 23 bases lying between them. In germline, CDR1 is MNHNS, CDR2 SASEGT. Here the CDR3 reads CASRLGGTWTTDGYTF. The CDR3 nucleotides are TGTGCCAGCAGACTGGGGGGGACTTGGACGACGGATGGCTACACCTTC.

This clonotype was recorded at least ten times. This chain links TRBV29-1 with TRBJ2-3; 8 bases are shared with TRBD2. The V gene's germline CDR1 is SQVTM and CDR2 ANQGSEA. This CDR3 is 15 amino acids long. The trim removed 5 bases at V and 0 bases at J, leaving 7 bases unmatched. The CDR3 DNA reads TGCAGCGTTCTCATAGCGGGGATGAGCACAGATACGCAGTATTTT. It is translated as CSVLIAGMSTDTQYF.

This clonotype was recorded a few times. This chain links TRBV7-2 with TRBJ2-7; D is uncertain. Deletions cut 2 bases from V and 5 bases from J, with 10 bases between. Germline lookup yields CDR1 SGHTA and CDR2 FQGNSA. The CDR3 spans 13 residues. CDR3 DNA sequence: TGTGCCAGCAGCTTAATGACCGCTCACGAGCAGTACTTC. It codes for CASSLMTAHEQYF.

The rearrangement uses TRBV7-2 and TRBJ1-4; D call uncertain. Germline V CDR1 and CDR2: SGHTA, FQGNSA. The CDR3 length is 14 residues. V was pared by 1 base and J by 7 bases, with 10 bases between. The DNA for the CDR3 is TGTGCCAGCAGCTTAGGCCGGGCGAGTGAAAAACTGTTTTTT. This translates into CASSLGRASEKLFF. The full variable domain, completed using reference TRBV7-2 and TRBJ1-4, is GAGVSQSPSNKVTEKGKDVELRCDPISGHTALYWYRQSLGQGLEFLIYFQGNSAPDKSGLPSDRFSAERTGGSVSTLTIQRTQQEDSAVYLCASSLGRASEKLFFGSGTQLSVL.

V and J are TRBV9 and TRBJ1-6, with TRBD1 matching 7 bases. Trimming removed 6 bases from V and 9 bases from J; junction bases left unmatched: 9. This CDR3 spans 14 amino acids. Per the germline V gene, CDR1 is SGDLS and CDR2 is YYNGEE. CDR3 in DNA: TGTGCCAGCACCCGGCAGGGGGATAGTTCACCCCTCCACTTT. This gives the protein CASTRQGDSSPLHF.

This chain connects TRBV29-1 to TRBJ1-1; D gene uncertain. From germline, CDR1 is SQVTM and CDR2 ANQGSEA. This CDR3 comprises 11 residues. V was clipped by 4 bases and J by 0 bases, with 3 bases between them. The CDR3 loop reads CSVALNTEAFF. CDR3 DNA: TGCAGCGTTGCGTTGAACACTGAAGCTTTCTTT.

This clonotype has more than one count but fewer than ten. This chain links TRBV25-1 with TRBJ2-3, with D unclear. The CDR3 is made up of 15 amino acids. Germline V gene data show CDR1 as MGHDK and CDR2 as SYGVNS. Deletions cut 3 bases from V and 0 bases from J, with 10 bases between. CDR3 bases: TGTGCCAGCAGTGAGGGCGTCTACAGCACAGATACGCAGTATTTT. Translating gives CASSEGVYSTDTQYF.

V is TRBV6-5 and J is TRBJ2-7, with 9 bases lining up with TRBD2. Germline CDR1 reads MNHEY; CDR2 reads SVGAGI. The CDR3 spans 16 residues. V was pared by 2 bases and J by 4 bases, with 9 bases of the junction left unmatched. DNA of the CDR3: TGTGCCAGCAGTTACATATCGTCTAGCGGGGTTTACGAGCAGTACTTC. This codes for CASSYISSSGVYEQYF.

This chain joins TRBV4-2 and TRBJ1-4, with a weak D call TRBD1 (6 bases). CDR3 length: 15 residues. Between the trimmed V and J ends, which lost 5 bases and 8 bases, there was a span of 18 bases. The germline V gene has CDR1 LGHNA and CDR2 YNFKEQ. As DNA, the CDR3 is TGTGCCAGCAGCTTGCGGACAGCATCGAAGGAAAAACTGTTTTTT. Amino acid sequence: CASSLRTASKEKLFF.

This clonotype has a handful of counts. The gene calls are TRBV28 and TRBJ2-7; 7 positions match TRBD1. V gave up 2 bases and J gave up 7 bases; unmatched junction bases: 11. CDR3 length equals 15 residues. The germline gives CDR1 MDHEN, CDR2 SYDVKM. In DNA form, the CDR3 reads TGTGCCAGCAGTTTACCCACAGGGGCAGATCGGGAGCAGTACTTC. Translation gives CASSLPTGADREQYF. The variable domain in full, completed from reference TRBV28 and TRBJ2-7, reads DVKVTQSSRYLVKRTGEKVFLECVQDMDHENMFWYRQDPGLGLRLIYFSYDVKMKEKGDIPEGYSVSREKKERFSLILESASTNQTSMYLCASSLPTGADREQYFGPGTRLTVT.

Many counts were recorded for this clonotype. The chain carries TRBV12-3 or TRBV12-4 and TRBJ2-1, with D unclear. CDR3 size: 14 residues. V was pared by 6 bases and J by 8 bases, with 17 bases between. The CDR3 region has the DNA TGTGCCAGCAGGGCGACCGACGATGCGGATGAGCAGTTCTTC. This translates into CASRATDDADEQFF.

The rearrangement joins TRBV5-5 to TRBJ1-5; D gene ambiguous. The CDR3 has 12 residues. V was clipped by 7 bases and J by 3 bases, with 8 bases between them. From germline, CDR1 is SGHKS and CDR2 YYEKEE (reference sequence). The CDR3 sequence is CASGQPNQPQHF. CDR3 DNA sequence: TGTGCCAGCGGGCAACCCAATCAGCCCCAGCATTTT.

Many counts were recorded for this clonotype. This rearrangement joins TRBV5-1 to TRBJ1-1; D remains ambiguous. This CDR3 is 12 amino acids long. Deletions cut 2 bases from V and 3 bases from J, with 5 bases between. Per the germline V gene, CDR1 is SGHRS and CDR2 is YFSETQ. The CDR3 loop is CASSFSDTEAFF. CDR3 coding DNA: TGCGCCAGCAGCTTCAGTGACACTGAAGCTTTCTTT.